The clone carrying this T cell receptor beta chain was observed a few times. Its antigen is currently unknown. Without the conserved terminal phenylalanine or tryptophan, this CDR3 likely stems from a read error. These data belong to a study of tumor-infiltrating lymphocytes in primary liver carcinoma. Looking at the study overall: Participating patients were men and women between 30 and 69 years old. Study-wide results and caveats: The top-250-clone fraction was significantly higher in tumors than in blood (p = 0.039).

The germline V gene has CDR1 SEHNR and CDR2 FQNEAQ (reference sequence). Trimming stripped 5 bases from V and 2 bases from J, with 12 bases between. The CDR3 length is 14 residues. Germline DNA was extracted too, while blood RNA derived from unsorted whole blood. The collection of about 4 milliliters of peripheral blood preceded surgery. The input was 450 to 500 ng total RNA; TCR beta cDNA was made from it with a constant-region primer. For TCR beta, libraries were produced by three nested multiplex PCR rounds using slightly modified ARM-PCR. In the first two PCR rounds, TRBV1-TRBV30 forward primers were paired with a C-beta reverse primer, and each round lasted roughly 10 cycles. TCRdb recomputed calls from the multiplex PCR reads with MiXCR, one row per CDR3 protein. This table has about 300,000 distinct CDR3 sequences, roughly 60% appearing once.

The chain recombines TRBV7-9 with TRBJ2-5; D possibly corresponds to TRBD1 (6 bases). This TCR derives from a man aged 35-49 years with primary liver carcinoma and hepatitis B virus infection. Sample: peripheral blood. Here the CDR3 DNA reads TGTGCCAGCAGCCCTCGGACAGTACAAGAGACCCAGTACTTA. It specifies CASSPRTVQETQYL.